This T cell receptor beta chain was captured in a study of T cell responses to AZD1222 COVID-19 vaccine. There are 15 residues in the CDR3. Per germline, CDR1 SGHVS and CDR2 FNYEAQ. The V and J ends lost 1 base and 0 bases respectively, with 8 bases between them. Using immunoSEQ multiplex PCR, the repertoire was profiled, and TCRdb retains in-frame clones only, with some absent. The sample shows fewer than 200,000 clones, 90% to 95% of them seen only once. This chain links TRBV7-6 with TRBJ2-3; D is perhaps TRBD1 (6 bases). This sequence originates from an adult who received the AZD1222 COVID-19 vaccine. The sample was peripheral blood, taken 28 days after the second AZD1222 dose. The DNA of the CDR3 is TGTGCCAGCAGCTTAGGGACAGCTAGCACAGATACGCAGTATTTT. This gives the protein CASSLGTASTDTQYF.